The 29 T cell receptor beta chains given below trace back to one sample, sequenced in a study of blood T cell repertoires in COVID-19. Using immunoSEQ multiplex PCR, the repertoire was profiled, and TCRdb retains in-frame clones only, with some absent. The data show around 47,000 clones, 75% to 90% seen once. The sample consisted of peripheral blood. Source of these receptors: a woman aged 80 or older in a cohort sampled during active or convalescent COVID-19.

The chain is built from TRBV2 and TRBJ2-6; perhaps TRBD2 as D (5 bases). Trimming pared 4 bases from V and 4 bases from J, leaving 11 bases between. The CDR3 totals 15 residues. The germline gives CDR1 SNHLY, CDR2 FYNNEI. The CDR3 here is CASSVGEPGANVLTF. The CDR3, as DNA: TGTGCCAGCAGTGTCGGGGAGCCCGGGGCCAACGTCCTGACTTTC.

The chain is built from TRBV7-2 and TRBJ1-6; 7 nucleotides align to TRBD1. Unmatched junction bases numbered 3, after V lost 2 bases and J lost 5 bases. Germline V lookup: CDR1 SGHTA, CDR2 FQGNSA. The CDR3 contains 15 residues. This CDR3 reads CASSLIDRDNSPLHF. The CDR3 DNA follows: TGTGCCAGCAGCTTAATTGACAGGGATAATTCACCCCTCCACTTT.

The chain couples TRBV7-2 to TRBJ1-2; no clear D gene. The germline gives CDR1 SGHTA, CDR2 FQGNSA. This CDR3 region has 15 residues. Trimming took 5 bases from V and 2 from J, leaving 15 bases between them. The CDR3 loop is CASSPQGRTNYGYTF. The CDR3, as DNA: TGTGCCAGCAGCCCCCAAGGGAGGACGAACTATGGCTACACCTTC.

This sequence joins TRBV4-1 and TRBJ1-4; D is unresolved. Deletions cut 1 base from V and 7 bases from J, with 19 bases between. Germline CDR1 MGHRA, CDR2 YSYEKL. The CDR3 is 17 residues long. This CDR3 reads CASSQGAYGSKGEKLFF. CDR3 DNA sequence: TGCGCCAGCAGCCAAGGGGCATATGGGTCGAAAGGTGAAAAACTGTTTTTT.

The CDR3 protein is CASSLGRGYTEAFF. CDR3 DNA sequence: TGTGCCAGCAGCTTAGGGAGGGGATATACTGAAGCTTTCTTT. The chain couples TRBV7-2 to TRBJ1-1; D is possibly TRBD1 (5 bases). The germline V gene has CDR1 SGHTA and CDR2 FQGNSA. This CDR3 is 14 amino acids long. Trimming stripped 1 base from V and 5 bases from J, with 11 bases between.

This clone was seen just once. The J gene is TRBJ2-1, the V gene TRBV19, with 8 bases that match TRBD2. The CDR3 length is 13 residues. V trimming: 3 bases; J trimming: 10 bases; junction bases outside the gene matches: 5. The germline CDR1 and CDR2 sequences are LNHDA and SQIVND (reference sequence). CDR3 nucleotides: TGTGCCAGTAGTATGTCTCCTAGCGGGGAGCAGTTCTTC. Its translation is CASSMSPSGEQFF.

The rearrangement joins TRBV24-1 to TRBJ2-3; 11 nucleotides agree with TRBD2. Germline lookup yields CDR1 KGHDR and CDR2 SFDVKD. Trimming removed 3 bases from V and 2 bases from J; junction bases left unmatched: 9. The CDR3 totals 18 residues. The CDR3 spells CATSDRILAGASTDTQYF. In DNA form, the CDR3 reads TGTGCCACCAGTGATCGAATACTAGCGGGAGCCTCCACAGATACGCAGTATTTT.

The rearrangement links TRBV23-1 to TRBJ2-1, with 10 bases identical to TRBD1. Being an ORF, TRBV23-1 has a function that is uncertain. The trim removed 3 bases at V and 4 bases at J, leaving 3 bases unmatched. CDR3 size: 15 residues. The CDR3 sequence is CASSHEGQGYNEQFF. The CDR3 DNA is TGCGCCAGCAGTCATGAGGGACAGGGGTACAATGAGCAGTTCTTC.

On this clone: The same CDR3 can be traced to other DNA sequences in this sample. CDR3 sequence (DNA): TGTGCCAGCAGCCACAGGGGAACAGATACGCAGTATTTT. Amino acids: CASSHRGTDTQYF. The J gene is TRBJ2-3, the V gene TRBV11-3; 7 bases are a match to TRBD1. Germline-derived CDR1 and CDR2 are SGHNT and YENEEA. With 5 bases clipped from V and 3 bases from J, the junction kept 2 bases outside the gene matches. The length of the CDR3 is 13 residues.

The rearrangement uses TRBV21-1 and TRBJ2-7; TRBD1, as called in the table, went unchecked against the DNA. TRBV21-1 is listed as a pseudogene. The CDR3 sequence is 13 residues long. CDR3 residues: CAIPGTDSYEQYF. CDR3 coding DNA: TGTGCCATACCCGGGACAGACTCCTACGAGCAGTACTTC.

CDR3 sequence: CAWKKTGNTIYF. The CDR3 DNA is TGTGCCTGGAAAAAGACAGGGAACACCATATATTTT. The gene calls are TRBV30 and TRBJ1-3; 7 nucleotides align to TRBD1. Germline-derived CDR1 and CDR2 are GTSNPN and SVGIG (reference sequence). V lost 4 bases and J lost 7; bases outside the gene matches: 4. The CDR3 loop spans 12 amino acids.

The gene calls are TRBV5-4 and TRBJ1-2; 10 nucleotides align to TRBD1. The CDR3 consists of 13 residues. V trimming: 4 bases; J trimming: 8 bases; junction bases outside the gene matches: 5. Germline V CDR1 and CDR2: SGHNT, YYREEE (reference sequence). CDR3 nucleotide sequence: TGTGCCAGCAGCCACGGGACAGGGGTAGGCTACACCTTC. Its protein product is CASSHGTGVGYTF.

This clone was observed once. The chain uses TRBV12-1 and TRBJ2-7; the table calls TRBD1, which could not be checked here. TRBV12-1 is deemed a pseudogene. CDR3 size: 19 residues. The chain's CDR3 is CASSFIPRDRGTPAYEQYF. CDR3 sequence (DNA): TGTGCCAGCAGCTTTATTCCCCGGGACAGGGGGACCCCTGCCTACGAGCAGTACTTC.

The chain recombines TRBV9 with TRBJ2-3; 8 bases line up with TRBD1. The CDR3 length is 15 residues. Germline CDR1 SGDLS, CDR2 YYNGEE. Trimming took 7 bases from V and 0 from J; bases not matched to a gene: 7. This chain's CDR3 is CASGPQGASTDTQYF. CDR3 coding DNA: TGTGCCAGCGGACCTCAGGGGGCTAGCACAGATACGCAGTATTTT.

The rearrangement joins TRBV5-1 to TRBJ1-2; possible D gene TRBD1, 5 bases. Germline V gene data show CDR1 as SGHRS and CDR2 as YFSETQ. The CDR3 is 14 residues long. Trimming shortened V by 0 bases and J by 6 bases, and 12 bases separated the two germline ends. The CDR3 here is CASSLGGASDGYTF. The CDR3 coding sequence is TGCGCCAGCAGCTTGGGCGGGGCATCGGATGGCTACACCTTC.

The genes are TRBV7-9 and TRBJ1-3; D perhaps matches TRBD1 (6 bases). V was trimmed by 6 bases and J by 6 bases, leaving 15 bases between them. The CDR3 covers 14 residues. Germline V gene sequence: CDR1 SEHNR, CDR2 FQNEAQ (reference sequence). The CDR3 coding sequence is TGTGCCAGCAGTACCGGGACACCCGAAAACACCATATATTTT. Translated: CASSTGTPENTIYF.

The chain joins TRBV13 to TRBJ2-7; 15 bases match TRBD2. The germline CDR1 and CDR2 sequences are PRHDT and FYEKMQ (reference sequence). CDR3 length: 16 residues. The V gene end was trimmed by 4 bases and the J gene end by 6 bases; junction bases not matched to a gene: 7. The CDR3 is CASSSGLAGGPGEQYF. In nucleotides, the CDR3 is TGTGCCAGCAGCTCGGGACTAGCGGGAGGTCCGGGCGAGCAGTACTTC.

The rearrangement links TRBV9 to TRBJ1-2, with 7 bases aligning to TRBD1. The germline V gene has CDR1 SGDLS and CDR2 YYNGEE. J was trimmed by 0 bases and V by 3 bases; bases with no gene match: 5. The length of the CDR3 is 15 residues. In nucleotides, the CDR3 is TGTGCCAGCAGCGAATGGGACAGATCTAACTATGGCTACACCTTC. It specifies CASSEWDRSNYGYTF. The entire variable domain, with the rest obtained from reference TRBV9 and TRBJ1-2, is as follows: DSGVTQTPKHLITATGQRVTLRCSPRSGDLSVYWYQQSLDQGLQFLIQYYNGEERAKGNILERFSAQQFPDLHSELNLSSLELGDSALYFCASSEWDRSNYGYTFGSGTRLTVV.

This chain links TRBV7-2 with TRBJ2-7; the match to TRBD2 covers 13 bases. This CDR3 has 16 amino acids. The germline CDR1 and CDR2 sequences are SGHTA and FQGNSA. V lost 1 base, J lost 1 base, and 1 base stayed unmatched. CDR3 bases: TGTGCCAGCAGCTTAGGACTAGCGGGAGGATCCTACGAGCAGTACTTC. This translates into CASSLGLAGGSYEQYF.

The chain is built from TRBV6-2 or TRBV6-3 and TRBJ2-7; D perhaps matches TRBD2 (6 bases). The germline V gene has CDR1 MNHEY and CDR2 SVGEGT. CDR3 length: 13 amino acids. With 6 bases removed from V and 1 base from J, the gap between germline ends came to 10 bases. The CDR3 reads CASSPGLSYEQYF. The DNA for the CDR3 is TGTGCCAGCAGCCCGGGACTTTCCTACGAGCAGTACTTC.

In its sample, this clone was seen once. J is TRBJ2-5 and V is TRBV4-2, with 7 positions matching TRBD1. Germline V gives CDR1 LGHNA, CDR2 YNFKEQ. V was clipped by 3 bases and J by 2 bases; unmatched bases: 3. This CDR3 is built from 14 residues. The CDR3 here is CASSQGTEQETQYF. The CDR3 coding sequence is TGTGCCAGCAGCCAGGGGACAGAGCAAGAGACCCAGTACTTC.

The chain has TRBV5-4 and TRBJ2-7, with 10 bases lining up with TRBD1. From germline, CDR1 is SGHNT and CDR2 YYREEE (reference sequence). The CDR3 has 16 residues. The junction had 8 bases not matched to a gene; V was cut back by 3 bases and J by 2 bases. CDR3 nucleotides: TGTGCCAGCAGCTCCTCGACCGGGACAGGGGCCTACGAGCAGTACTTC. Its protein product is CASSSSTGTGAYEQYF.

CDR3 bases: TGTGCCAGCAGTTCCGGGAGTACCCGCCAAGAGACCCAGTACTTC. It codes for CASSSGSTRQETQYF. The chain couples TRBV27 to TRBJ2-5, with D possibly matching TRBD2 (6 bases). Germline V gene lookup returns CDR1 MNHEY and CDR2 SMNVEV (reference sequence). The CDR3 runs 15 residues. Trimming shortened V by 4 bases and J by 1 base, and 13 bases separated the two germline ends.

In its sample, this clone was seen a few times. The chain has TRBV6-5 and TRBJ1-1; TRBD1 matches 8 bases. This CDR3 contains 14 residues. From germline, CDR1 is MNHEY and CDR2 SVGAGI. The V segment lost 7 bases and the J segment 0 bases; nucleotides outside the gene matches: 4. CDR3 residues: CASTLTGVNTEAFF. The DNA for the CDR3 is TGTGCCAGCACCCTGACAGGGGTGAACACTGAAGCTTTCTTT.

This clone appeared once. The rearrangement uses TRBV7-8 and TRBJ2-2; weak D call: TRBD1 (6 bases). V was cut by 5 bases and J by 0 bases, with 10 bases left in between. Germline loops: CDR1 SGHVS, CDR2 FQNEAQ. The CDR3 contains 15 residues. In DNA, the CDR3 is TGTGCCAGCAGCATCAGGGGACCGAACACCGGGGAGCTGTTTTTT. This codes for CASSIRGPNTGELFF.

V is TRBV7-6 and J is TRBJ2-2, with D perhaps matching TRBD1 (6 bases). The germline CDR1 and CDR2 sequences are SGHVS and FNYEAQ. V was pared by 8 bases and J by 3 bases, with 10 bases between. The CDR3 has 13 amino acids. The DNA for the CDR3 is TGTGCCAGCCGACAGGAAGACACCGGGGAGCTGTTTTTT. This sequence encodes CASRQEDTGELFF.

The V and J genes are TRBV7-2 and TRBJ2-1, with TRBD2 identical over 8 bases. The CDR3 has 17 residues. The V gene end was trimmed by 0 bases and the J gene end by 9 bases; junction bases not matched to a gene: 13. Germline CDR1 SGHTA, CDR2 FQGNSA. The CDR3 nucleotides are TGTGCCAGCAGCTTAGCGTGGACGGGGGGGCGGTCTTCTGAGCAGTTCTTC. Translation gives CASSLAWTGGRSSEQFF.

This CDR3 reads CASSHPIGPDSIAYEQYF. Written as DNA, the CDR3 is TGCGCCAGCAGTCACCCTATTGGTCCGGACAGTATCGCCTACGAGCAGTACTTC. The rearrangement joins TRBV23-1 to TRBJ2-7, with D possibly being TRBD1 (6 bases). TRBV23-1 is an ORF for which the function is uncertain. Trimming removed 3 bases from V and 2 bases from J, with 23 bases in between. The CDR3 is made up of 18 amino acids.

This clone was detected once. The chain is built from TRBV10-3 and TRBJ2-1; 7 bases agree with TRBD2. The junction had 16 bases not matched to a gene; V was cut back by 10 bases and J by 1 base. The germline V gene encodes CDR1 ENHRY and CDR2 SYGVKD. This CDR3 has 17 residues. The CDR3 here is CATNAREGLGSYNEQFF. CDR3 bases: TGTGCCACCAACGCGAGGGAGGGCCTGGGATCCTACAATGAGCAGTTCTTC.